The 5 T cell receptor beta chains presented below share a single source sample, sequenced in a study of T-cell reconstitution after alpha-beta-depleted transplantation in children (dated by TCRdb to the mid-2010s). Reading the label with the study, this specimen's treatment or condition is: allogeneic hematopoietic cell transplantation with graft depleted of TCRalphabeta T cells and CD19 B cells. Library prep was done by PCR. Sequencing used an Illumina HiSeq 2500. TCR libraries were prepared with molecular barcoding, using unique molecular identifiers to normalize TCRbeta repertoire quantification. Using fastp trimming at Q25 and MiXCR clonotype assembly, TCRdb reanalyzed the public sequencing data and kept in-frame beta chains. Merged by CDR3 protein, the rows form single entries marked with the most common genes and DNA. Here the sample has 250,000 to 300,000 distinct CDR3 sequences; about 9.5% occur a single time. The ten largest clones take up around 7.6% of the sample.

This specimen was PBMCs, taken before TCRalphabeta/CD19-depleted stem cell transplant. The receptors come from a boy less than two years old with acute myeloid leukemia, due to receive a stem cell transplant.

This clonotype occurred many times. The rearrangement links TRBV20-1 to TRBJ2-5, with a weak D call TRBD2 (5 bases). V was shortened by 2 bases and J by 5 bases, with 18 bases between the two germline ends. The CDR3 extends over 15 amino acids. CDR1 is DFQATT and CDR2 is SNEGSKA in the germline V gene (reference sequence). Here the CDR3 reads CSARPSDSTRETQYF. The CDR3 nucleotides are TGCAGTGCTAGACCTTCGGACTCCACCCGGGAGACCCAGTACTTC.

This clonotype occurred many times. The chain joins TRBV20-1 to TRBJ2-5; TRBD2 might be the D (5 bases). V lost 1 base and J lost 5, with 23 bases in between. This CDR3 spans 17 amino acids. Germline-derived CDR1 and CDR2 are DFQATT and SNEGSKA (reference sequence). The CDR3 DNA reads TGCAGTGCTAGAGTGGGTAGCTGGGAGCTATGGAGGGAGACCCAGTACTTC. Translated: CSARVGSWELWRETQYF.

This clonotype was seen ten or more times. The V gene is TRBV20-1, the J gene TRBJ2-4; TRBD1 aligns across 7 bases. The germline V gene encodes CDR1 DFQATT and CDR2 SNEGSKA (reference sequence). The junction had 15 bases not matched to a gene; V was cut back by 4 bases and J by 9 bases. This CDR3 is built from 15 residues. The CDR3 is CSATAPIGGSIIQYF. CDR3 DNA sequence: TGCAGTGCTACGGCGCCGATAGGGGGCAGTATCATTCAGTACTTC.

The CDR3 DNA reads TGTGCCAGCAGCTTAATGGGCGGGGGGATCACAGATACGCAGTATTTT. The encoded protein is CASSLMGGGITDTQYF. The rearrangement links TRBV7-3 to TRBJ2-3; 8 bases align to TRBD2. The ends lost 1 base at V and 2 bases at J; junction bases unmatched: 5. Germline lookup yields CDR1 SGHTA and CDR2 FQGTGA. This CDR3 has 16 residues.

This clonotype appeared many times. This chain joins TRBV5-1 and TRBJ2-7, with TRBD1 matching over 10 bases. V trimming: 1 base; J trimming: 0 bases; junction bases outside the gene matches: 4. CDR3 length: 16 amino acids. CDR1 and CDR2 (germline): SGHRS, YFSETQ. The DNA of the CDR3 is TGCGCCAGCAGCTTGAATCGGGACAGGGGCTCCTACGAGCAGTACTTC. Protein sequence: CASSLNRDRGSYEQYF. The variable domain in full, with the rest retrieved from reference TRBV5-1 and TRBJ2-7, is KAGVTQTPRYLIKTRGQQVTLSCSPISGHRSVSWYQQTPGQGLQFLFEYFSETQRNKGNFPGRFSGRQFSNSRSEMNVSTLELGDSALYLCASSLNRDRGSYEQYFGPGTRLTVT.